This T cell receptor beta chain was sequenced for a study of T cell responses to AZD1222 COVID-19 vaccine. Overall study findings and caveats: Of the AZD1222 recipients, only five or six were seropositive at baseline. The breadth and depth of Spike-specific TCRs increased once two AZD1222 doses had been given. White British ancestry dominated among donors, who included more females, and clonal diversity was possibly underestimated.

Assay: immunoSEQ multiplex PCR; the TCRdb copy retains only in-frame clones and omits some. The data hold about 100,000 clones, with 87% observed a single time. V was clipped by 4 bases and J by 4 bases, with 17 bases between them. In germline, CDR1 is LGHNA, CDR2 YSLEER. The CDR3 has 15 amino acids. A single count supports this clone. The antigen is undetermined. Pooled in the analysis were second doses at about 4 or about 12 weeks. The origin of this receptor is an adult who received the AZD1222 COVID-19 vaccine. The chain is built from TRBV4-3 and TRBJ2-7; tentative D call: TRBD1 (8 bases). This sample comprised peripheral blood, obtained 28 days after the second AZD1222 dose. The CDR3 bases are TGCGCCAGCAGCCTCCGGACAGGGAGGGCATACGAGCAGTACTTC. Protein: CASSLRTGRAYEQYF.